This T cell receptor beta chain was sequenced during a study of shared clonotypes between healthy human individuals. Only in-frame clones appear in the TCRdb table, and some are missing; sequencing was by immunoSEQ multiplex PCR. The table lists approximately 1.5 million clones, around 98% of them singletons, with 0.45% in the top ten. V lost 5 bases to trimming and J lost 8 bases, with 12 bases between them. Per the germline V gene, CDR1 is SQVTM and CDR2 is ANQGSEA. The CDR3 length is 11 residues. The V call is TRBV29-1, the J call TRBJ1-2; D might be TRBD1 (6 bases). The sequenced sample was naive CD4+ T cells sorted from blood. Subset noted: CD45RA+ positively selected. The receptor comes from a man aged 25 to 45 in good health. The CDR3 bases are TGCAGCGTTTACAGGGTCGGCGGCTACACCTTC. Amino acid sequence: CSVYRVGGYTF.